Each of the 24 T cell receptor beta chains below was sequenced from the same sample in a study of regulatory and conventional T cells in RAG deficiency. Regulatory T cells were sorted from blood as CD4+ CD25-high CD127-low cells. Clones were sequenced by immunoSEQ multiplex PCR, and TCRdb holds only the in-frame ones, with some missing. The profile shows roughly 11,000 clones, roughly 94% of them singletons. The sample was also linked to a second study, of regulatory T cells. That paper states: Amplification used 52 TRBV primers and 13 TRBJ primers.

Sequencing input: CD127- CD25+ CD4+ Tregs sorted from blood. These receptors were taken from a human donor in good health.

V gene TRBV11-2 combines with J gene TRBJ2-6; D unclear. Germline CDR1 is SGHAT and CDR2 is FQNNGV. There are 16 residues in the CDR3. V was shortened by 3 bases and J by 0 bases, with 9 bases between the two germline ends. The CDR3 DNA follows: TGTGCCAGCAGCTTTCGACGGAGCTCTGGGGCCAACGTCCTGACTTTC. Protein sequence: CASSFRRSSGANVLTF.

In DNA, the CDR3 is TGTGCCAGCAGCTATGAGGGGGGGAGAGAGACCCAGTACTTC. It yields the protein CASSYEGGRETQYF. The chain joins TRBV7-2 to TRBJ2-5; a weak D match, TRBD2 (7 bases). Trimming left V 4 bases short and J 4 bases short, with 13 bases between. The CDR3 is made up of 14 amino acids. Germline CDR1 SGHTA, CDR2 FQGNSA.

The chain uses TRBV5-1 and TRBJ1-4; TRBD1 matches at 11 bases. After removal of 0 bases from V and 7 bases from J, the junction contained 5 bases not matched to a gene. The CDR3 sequence is 16 residues long. Germline V gives CDR1 SGHRS, CDR2 YFSETQ. The CDR3 sequence: CASSLGPGQGGEKLFF. The CDR3 DNA is TGCGCCAGCAGCTTGGGACCGGGACAGGGGGGTGAAAAACTGTTTTTT. The variable domain in full, with the rest retrieved from reference TRBV5-1 and TRBJ1-4, is KAGVTQTPRYLIKTRGQQVTLSCSPISGHRSVSWYQQTPGQGLQFLFEYFSETQRNKGNFPGRFSGRQFSNSRSEMNVSTLELGDSALYLCASSLGPGQGGEKLFFGSGTQLSVL.

J is TRBJ1-1 and V is TRBV29-1; D not resolved. Trimming removed 6 bases from V and 5 bases from J, with 19 bases in between. Germline CDR1 SQVTM, CDR2 ANQGSEA. The length of the CDR3 is 14 residues. CDR3 sequence reads: CSVNGPLWETEAFF. The CDR3 DNA reads TGCAGCGTCAACGGGCCCCTGTGGGAGACTGAAGCTTTCTTT. Filled out from reference TRBV29-1 and TRBJ1-1, the complete variable domain reads SAVISQKPSRDICQRGTSLTIQCQVDSQVTMMFWYRQQPGQSLTLIATANQGSEATYESGFVIDKFPISRPNLTFSTLTVSNMSPEDSSIYLCSVNGPLWETEAFFGQGTRLTVV.

The chain couples TRBV19 to TRBJ1-2; 10 positions match TRBD1. Germline V CDR1 and CDR2: LNHDA, SQIVND (reference sequence). V gave up 7 bases and J gave up 4 bases; unmatched junction bases: 12. The CDR3 covers 16 residues. CDR3: CASITTGQGVGYGYTF. CDR3 DNA sequence: TGTGCCAGTATTACCACCGGACAGGGGGTCGGCTATGGCTACACCTTC.

The chain has TRBV29-1 and TRBJ2-5; the match to TRBD2 covers 8 bases. The ends lost 5 bases at V and 2 bases at J; junction bases unmatched: 10. The germline gives CDR1 SQVTM, CDR2 ANQGSEA. This CDR3 spans 15 amino acids. The CDR3 loop is CSVRGGGVVQETQYF. For the CDR3, the DNA is TGCAGCGTTCGGGGGGGTGGGGTGGTACAAGAGACCCAGTACTTC.

V usage is TRBV19 and J usage is TRBJ1-6; 8 bases are a match to TRBD1. This CDR3 region has 15 residues. V lost 1 base and J lost 8; bases outside the gene matches: 4. Germline CDR1 LNHDA, CDR2 SQIVND (reference sequence). The chain's CDR3 is CASSIGQGAYSPLHF. CDR3 DNA: TGTGCCAGTAGTATAGGCCAGGGGGCCTATTCACCCCTCCACTTT.

The chain has TRBV18 and TRBJ1-2; no firm D call. Germline CDR1 is KGHSH and CDR2 is LQKENI. With 2 bases removed from V and 4 bases from J, the gap between germline ends came to 8 bases. This CDR3 contains 13 residues. CDR3 region: CASSPKGAYGYTF. Written as DNA, the CDR3 is TGTGCCAGCTCACCAAAAGGAGCCTATGGCTACACCTTC.

The CDR3, as DNA: TGTGCCAGTAGACCTCCCGGGACAGGGCCCTCTGGAAACACCATATATTTT. This gives the protein CASRPPGTGPSGNTIYF. The chain carries TRBV19 and TRBJ1-3; 9 positions agree with TRBD1. The trim removed 6 bases at V and 0 bases at J, leaving 9 bases unmatched. Germline assignment: CDR1 LNHDA and CDR2 SQIVND (reference sequence). This CDR3 comprises 17 residues.

This chain links TRBV30 with TRBJ1-5; D unclear. This CDR3 spans 13 amino acids. The V gene lost 4 bases and the J gene lost 2 bases, with 9 bases spanning the gap. CDR1 GTSNPN and CDR2 SVGIG come from the germline V gene (reference sequence). As DNA, the CDR3 is TGTGCCTGGACAGAACGTGGCAATCAGCCCCAGCATTTT. Amino acid sequence: CAWTERGNQPQHF.

J is TRBJ1-6 and V is TRBV27; 7 bases map to TRBD1. The CDR3 covers 14 residues. CDR1 MNHEY and CDR2 SMNVEV come from the germline V gene (reference sequence). Losses at the gene ends were 6 bases for V and 7 bases for J; bases not matched to a gene: 6. CDR3 region: CASRRDRDNSPLHF. CDR3 nucleotide sequence: TGTGCCAGCAGACGCGACAGGGACAATTCACCCCTCCACTTT.

J is TRBJ2-3 and V is TRBV5-1, with TRBD1 identical over 8 bases. Germline V lookup: CDR1 SGHRS, CDR2 YFSETQ. This CDR3 has 17 residues. Trimming at V came to 0 bases and at J to 2 bases, leaving 8 bases not matched to a gene. The chain's CDR3 is CASSLEGTGIYTDTQYF. The CDR3 DNA reads TGCGCCAGCAGCTTGGAGGGGACAGGAATATACACAGATACGCAGTATTTT.

This clone has just one count. V is TRBV10-3 and J is TRBJ2-3, with 13 bases identical to TRBD2. Trimming at V came to 10 bases and at J to 2 bases, leaving 9 bases not matched to a gene. Germline V gene lookup returns CDR1 ENHRY and CDR2 SYGVKD. The CDR3 sequence is 16 residues long. CDR3 coding DNA: TGTGCCACCCTACGGACTAGCGGGGGACCCACAGATACGCAGTATTTT. Translating gives CATLRTSGGPTDTQYF.

The genes are TRBV9 and TRBJ2-3; D remains ambiguous. CDR3 length: 12 residues. The germline gives CDR1 SGDLS, CDR2 YYNGEE. Trimming removed 4 bases from V and 0 bases from J, with 3 bases in between. CDR3: CASSPSTDTQYF. CDR3 nucleotides: TGTGCCAGCAGCCCTAGCACAGATACGCAGTATTTT.

This chain connects TRBV9 to TRBJ2-2; 9 nucleotides align to TRBD1. With V trimmed by 3 bases and J by 5 bases, 5 bases remained unmatched. Germline V gives CDR1 SGDLS, CDR2 YYNGEE. The CDR3 is made up of 15 amino acids. CDR3 amino acids: CASSDRTGVTGELFF. The CDR3 bases are TGTGCCAGCAGCGACCGGACAGGGGTTACCGGGGAGCTGTTTTTT.

This clone was detected once. The chain combines TRBV25-1 with TRBJ2-6; D gene unclear. Germline lookup yields CDR1 MGHDK and CDR2 SYGVNS. The length of the CDR3 is 18 residues. The V gene lost 3 bases and the J gene lost 0 bases, with 15 bases spanning the gap. The CDR3 loop reads CASSEGLGLSSGANVLTF. The CDR3 DNA sequence: TGTGCCAGCAGTGAGGGCCTGGGTCTGAGCTCTGGGGCCAACGTCCTGACTTTC. Looking up the rest from reference TRBV25-1 and TRBJ2-6 gives the full variable domain: EADIYQTPRYLVIGTGKKITLECSQTMGHDKMYWYQQDPGMELHLIHYSYGVNSTEKGDLSSESTVSRIRTEHFPLTLESARPSHTSQYLCASSEGLGLSSGANVLTFGAGSRLTVL.

V usage is TRBV6-5 and J usage is TRBJ2-3; a weak D match, TRBD2 (5 bases). V was cut by 3 bases and J by 0 bases, with 13 bases left in between. This CDR3 has 16 residues. Germline-derived CDR1 and CDR2 are MNHEY and SVGAGI. CDR3 region: CASSYGSRFSTDTQYF. DNA for the CDR3: TGTGCCAGCAGTTATGGGAGCCGGTTTAGCACAGATACGCAGTATTTT.

The chain's CDR3 is CASSYSGTGGSEQYF. In nucleotides, the CDR3 is TGTGCCAGCAGTTACTCGGGGACAGGGGGAAGCGAGCAGTACTTC. This chain uses TRBV6-5 with TRBJ2-7; 11 nucleotides align to TRBD1. Germline-derived CDR1 and CDR2 are MNHEY and SVGAGI. This CDR3 has 15 amino acids. V was clipped by 0 bases and J by 6 bases; unmatched bases: 4.

This chain connects TRBV6-1 to TRBJ1-2; 10 nucleotides line up with TRBD1. V trimming: 11 bases; J trimming: 8 bases; junction bases outside the gene matches: 11. The CDR3 contains 13 residues. The germline gives CDR1 MNHNS, CDR2 SASEGT. In DNA, the CDR3 is TGTGCCGTAGGGGACAGGGGTCGATTCGGCTACACCTTC. Translating gives CAVGDRGRFGYTF.

J is TRBJ2-2 and V is TRBV11-3; the D gene is possibly TRBD1 (5 bases). The V end lost 6 bases, the J end lost 2 bases, and 16 bases lay between the germline ends. From germline, CDR1 is SGHNT and CDR2 YENEEA. The CDR3 is 16 amino acids. CDR3 loop: CASSRQTQANTGELFF. For the CDR3, the DNA is TGTGCCAGCAGTCGACAGACCCAAGCAAACACCGGGGAGCTGTTTTTT.

In the case of this clone: Other nucleotide sequences in the sample specify the same CDR3. The chain has TRBV18 and TRBJ1-6; D gene uncertain. Per the germline V gene, CDR1 is KGHSH and CDR2 is LQKENI. This CDR3 is 15 amino acids long. The germline V and J ends were trimmed by 4 bases and 0 bases, with 7 bases remaining between them. Here the CDR3 DNA reads TGTGCCAGCTCACGGGAGAGCTCCTATAATTCACCCCTCCACTTT. Protein product: CASSRESSYNSPLHF.

The chain recombines TRBV27 with TRBJ2-5; 12 bases line up with TRBD2. Trimming removed 8 bases from V and 2 bases from J; junction bases left unmatched: 12. The length of the CDR3 is 17 residues. CDR1 and CDR2 (germline): MNHEY, SMNVEV (reference sequence). CDR3 DNA sequence: TGTGCCAGCGGTCGACTAGCGGGGGCCGATCCGCAAGAGACCCAGTACTTC. Its translation is CASGRLAGADPQETQYF.

This chain uses TRBV19 with TRBJ1-2; D is undetermined. Germline V gives CDR1 LNHDA, CDR2 SQIVND (reference sequence). Trimming pared 4 bases from V and 8 bases from J, leaving 11 bases between. The CDR3 extends over 12 amino acids. The CDR3 is CASSTPAKGYTF. The CDR3 coding sequence is TGTGCCAGTAGTACTCCCGCTAAAGGCTACACCTTC.

The table lists this clone with a count of one. The chain uses TRBV18 and TRBJ2-5; D not resolved. Germline V gene data show CDR1 as KGHSH and CDR2 as LQKENI. The CDR3 runs to 12 residues. Trimming removed 4 bases at V and 3 bases at J, with 6 bases between. The CDR3 region has the DNA TGTGCCAGCTCACAACTTGAAGAGACCCAGTACTTC. Encoded protein: CASSQLEETQYF.